Following are 21 T cell receptor beta chains from one sample sequenced in a study of T cells after somatic rescue of genetic block. Assay: immunoSEQ multiplex PCR; the TCRdb copy retains only in-frame clones and omits some. The table shows tens of thousands of clones, with approximately 90% occurring only once. The sequenced sample was peripheral blood mononuclear cells (PBMCs). Receptor source: a man aged 35 to 55.

The chain couples TRBV5-5 to TRBJ1-3; TRBD1 is a possible D gene (6 bases). The CDR3 covers 15 residues. Trimming shortened V by 3 bases and J by 0 bases, and 10 bases separated the two germline ends. CDR1 SGHKS and CDR2 YYEKEE come from the germline V gene (reference sequence). The CDR3 spells CASSWGDTSGNTIYF. The DNA of the CDR3 is TGTGCCAGCAGCTGGGGGGACACCTCTGGAAACACCATATATTTT.

The rearrangement uses TRBV11-1 and TRBJ1-1; D remains unclear. CDR1 and CDR2 from the germline V gene are SGHAT and FQDESV (reference sequence). This CDR3 has 15 amino acids. V lost 5 bases, J lost 8 bases, and 21 bases lay in between. The CDR3 sequence is CASSPSLNGLYEAFF. DNA for the CDR3: TGTGCCAGCAGCCCGTCCCTCAACGGGCTATACGAAGCTTTCTTT.

The chain couples TRBV27 to TRBJ2-7; 10 nucleotides align to TRBD2. CDR3 length: 15 amino acids. V gave up 1 base and J gave up 6 bases; unmatched junction bases: 6. Germline V gene sequence: CDR1 MNHEY, CDR2 SMNVEV (reference sequence). CDR3 in DNA: TGTGCCAGCAGTTTATTTGGGCTAGCGGGAGTCGAGCAGTACTTC. Residues: CASSLFGLAGVEQYF.

This clone was picked up one time. The chain employs TRBV4-1 and TRBJ2-2; 9 positions agree with TRBD2. This CDR3 spans 17 amino acids. The J segment lost 1 base and the V segment lost 2 bases, leaving 5 bases of the junction unmatched. Per germline, CDR1 MGHRA and CDR2 YSYEKL. The CDR3 sequence: CASSQWSGGMNTGELFF. In DNA, the CDR3 is TGCGCCAGCAGCCAATGGAGCGGGGGGATGAACACCGGGGAGCTGTTTTTT.

This clone occurred once. V gene TRBV6-1 combines with J gene TRBJ1-1, with D hard to call. The V end lost 2 bases, the J end lost 0 bases, and 19 bases lay between the germline ends. The CDR3 length is 18 residues. Germline V gene sequence: CDR1 MNHNS, CDR2 SASEGT. In nucleotides, the CDR3 is TGTGCCAGCAGTGAAAGAAGAGGGCGGGATATCATGAACACTGAAGCTTTCTTT. It yields the protein CASSERRGRDIMNTEAFF.

The rearrangement joins TRBV2 to TRBJ1-1; 10 bases fit TRBD1. The CDR3 runs 15 residues. Looked up from germline, CDR1 is SNHLY and CDR2 is FYNNEI. Unmatched junction bases numbered 5, after V lost 5 bases and J lost 2 bases. The chain's CDR3 is CASSRGTGANTEAFF. The CDR3, as DNA: TGTGCCAGCAGTAGGGGGACAGGGGCAAACACTGAAGCTTTCTTT.

The rearrangement uses TRBV7-8 and TRBJ2-1; D ambiguous. This CDR3 has 13 amino acids. V lost 0 bases to trimming and J lost 9 bases, with 9 bases between them. Germline-derived CDR1 and CDR2 are SGHVS and FQNEAQ. CDR3 loop: CASSLASRIEQFF. CDR3 coding DNA: TGTGCCAGCAGCTTAGCGAGCCGTATTGAGCAGTTCTTC.

This rearrangement joins TRBV5-4 to TRBJ2-2; D possibly corresponds to TRBD1 (6 bases). The germline V and J ends were trimmed by 3 bases and 1 base, with 10 bases remaining between them. CDR1 SGHNT and CDR2 YYREEE come from the germline V gene (reference sequence). The CDR3 totals 15 residues. CDR3: CASSSRTENTGELFF. CDR3 sequence (DNA): TGTGCCAGCAGCTCACGGACAGAGAACACCGGGGAGCTGTTTTTT.

This clone was recorded only once. The chain joins TRBV19 to TRBJ2-7; tentative D call: TRBD2 (5 bases). Germline V CDR1 and CDR2: LNHDA, SQIVND (reference sequence). The CDR3 contains 14 residues. V was pared by 1 base and J by 6 bases, with 13 bases between. The CDR3 bases are TGTGCCAGTAGTATAGTGAGGTCAGGAGGCGAGCAGTACTTC. This sequence encodes CASSIVRSGGEQYF.

V and J are TRBV25-1 and TRBJ2-6, with a tentative D call TRBD1 (5 bases). There are 16 residues in the CDR3. The germline V and J ends were trimmed by 5 bases and 2 bases, with 13 bases remaining between them. CDR1 is MGHDK, CDR2 SYGVNS, per germline. CDR3 sequence: CASSRQGNAGANVLTF. The CDR3 coding sequence is TGTGCCAGCAGTCGGCAGGGCAATGCTGGGGCCAACGTCCTGACTTTC.

The chain is built from TRBV13 and TRBJ1-2, with D maybe TRBD1 (5 bases). Trimming cost V 1 base and J 5 bases, with 8 bases left between them. The CDR3 has 13 residues. Per the germline V gene, CDR1 is PRHDT and CDR2 is FYEKMQ (reference sequence). CDR3 in DNA: TGTGCCAGCAGCTTAGCAGGGCTGTATGGCTACACCTTC. Protein sequence: CASSLAGLYGYTF.

J is TRBJ2-7 and V is TRBV5-1; the match to TRBD1 covers 8 bases. The germline V gene has CDR1 SGHRS and CDR2 YFSETQ. The CDR3 is made up of 14 amino acids. The V segment lost 7 bases and the J segment 0 bases; nucleotides outside the gene matches: 6. For the CDR3, the DNA is TGCGCCAGCGGCCGGACAGGGACCTCCTACGAGCAGTACTTC. This gives the protein CASGRTGTSYEQYF.

This clone was recorded once. The chain recombines TRBV7-8 with TRBJ1-4; D perhaps matches TRBD1 (6 bases). The germline V gene encodes CDR1 SGHVS and CDR2 FQNEAQ. The CDR3 totals 12 residues. The germline V and J ends were trimmed by 11 bases and 7 bases, with 14 bases remaining between them. The CDR3 nucleotides read TGTGCCTATGGGGGGCGAGGTGAAAAACTGTTTTTT. Its translation: CAYGGRGEKLFF.

This chain links TRBV9 with TRBJ2-1, with TRBD1 as a possible D gene (6 bases). Germline CDR1 SGDLS, CDR2 YYNGEE. The CDR3 runs to 14 residues. Trimming removed 1 base at V and 5 bases at J, with 10 bases between. CDR3 region: CASSVLGADNEQFF. The CDR3 DNA reads as TGTGCCAGCAGCGTATTGGGGGCGGACAATGAGCAGTTCTTC.

This chain connects TRBV9 to TRBJ1-2, with D possibly being TRBD1 (6 bases). V was shortened by 0 bases and J by 2 bases, with 11 bases between the two germline ends. The CDR3 is 15 amino acids. CDR1 and CDR2 (germline): SGDLS, YYNGEE. The CDR3 loop is CASSVDGGPNYGYTF. The DNA of the CDR3 is TGTGCCAGCAGCGTAGATGGGGGGCCCAACTATGGCTACACCTTC.

The chain recombines TRBV14 with TRBJ1-2; no firm D call. The CDR3 contains 14 residues. The germline V gene has CDR1 SGHDN and CDR2 FVKESK. Trimming pared 4 bases from V and 4 bases from J, leaving 13 bases between. The CDR3 sequence: CASSPAVGVYGYTF. The CDR3 DNA is TGTGCCAGCAGCCCCGCAGTCGGCGTCTATGGCTACACCTTC. Complete variable domain (other parts from reference TRBV14 and TRBJ1-2): EAGVTQFPSHSVIEKGQTVTLRCDPISGHDNLYWYRRVMGKEIKFLLHFVKESKQDESGMPNNRFLAERTGGTYSTLKVQPAELEDSGVYFCASSPAVGVYGYTFGSGTRLTVV.

The chain combines TRBV14 with TRBJ2-3; 9 bases fit TRBD1. Germline-derived CDR1 and CDR2 are SGHDN and FVKESK. This CDR3 comprises 16 residues. After removal of 6 bases from V and 4 bases from J, the junction contained 11 bases not matched to a gene. CDR3 protein: CASRKTGTGTPDTQYF. The CDR3, as DNA: TGTGCCAGCAGAAAGACCGGGACAGGGACCCCAGATACGCAGTATTTT. The variable domain in full, completed from reference TRBV14 and TRBJ2-3, reads EAGVTQFPSHSVIEKGQTVTLRCDPISGHDNLYWYRRVMGKEIKFLLHFVKESKQDESGMPNNRFLAERTGGTYSTLKVQPAELEDSGVYFCASRKTGTGTPDTQYFGPGTRLTVL.

The genes are TRBV10-1 and TRBJ1-5; D is unresolved. CDR3 length: 13 residues. V lost 3 bases and J 5 bases, leaving 8 bases between the germline ends. The germline CDR1 and CDR2 sequences are WNHNN and SYGVQD (reference sequence). DNA of the CDR3: TGCGCCAGCAGTGAAGAATGGGATCAGCCCCAGCATTTT. This translates into CASSEEWDQPQHF.

The V call is TRBV5-1, the J call TRBJ2-3; 15 positions match TRBD2. Germline-derived CDR1 and CDR2 are SGHRS and YFSETQ. The V gene end was trimmed by 4 bases and the J gene end by 6 bases; junction bases not matched to a gene: 6. The CDR3 runs to 16 residues. In DNA, the CDR3 is TGCGCCAGCAGCACCGGGACTAGCGGGGGGTCGGATACGCAGTATTTT. It specifies CASSTGTSGGSDTQYF.

This clone was seen just once. The gene calls are TRBV5-1 and TRBJ2-7; D is possibly TRBD1 or TRBD2 (5 bases each). V lost 3 bases and J 0 bases, leaving 13 bases between the germline ends. The CDR3 is 15 residues long. The germline gives CDR1 SGHRS, CDR2 YFSETQ. This CDR3 reads CASSYSGTTSYEQYF. In DNA, the CDR3 is TGCGCCAGCAGCTACTCCGGGACCACCTCCTACGAGCAGTACTTC.

The CDR3 region has the DNA TGTGCCACGGGGAGGGGTTACAATGAGCAGTTCTTC. Residues: CATGRGYNEQFF. The V call is TRBV19, the J call TRBJ2-1; TRBD2 aligns across 7 bases. CDR3 length: 12 residues. V was pared by 10 bases and J by 4 bases, with 4 bases of the junction left unmatched. Germline V lookup: CDR1 LNHDA, CDR2 SQIVND (reference sequence).